This T cell receptor beta chain is drawn from a study of blood T cell repertoires in COVID-19. The repertoire was sequenced with immunoSEQ multiplex PCR; TCRdb's copy has only in-frame clones and lacks some. The sample includes around 340,000 clones, roughly nine tenths of them seen just once. V was clipped by 5 bases and J by 2 bases; unmatched bases: 12. The CDR3 consists of 17 residues. Germline assignment: CDR1 LGHDT and CDR2 YNNKEL (reference sequence). The J gene is TRBJ2-3, the V gene TRBV3-1 (or the pseudogene TRBV3-2), with TRBD2 matching over 8 bases. Sequenced sample: peripheral blood. The TCR comes from a woman aged 55 to 70 with COVID-19, enrolled during active disease. Here the CDR3 DNA reads TGTGCCAGCAGCTTAAGGGGGGCTAGCGGGCTCACAGATACGCAGTATTTT. It is translated as CASSLRGASGLTDTQYF.